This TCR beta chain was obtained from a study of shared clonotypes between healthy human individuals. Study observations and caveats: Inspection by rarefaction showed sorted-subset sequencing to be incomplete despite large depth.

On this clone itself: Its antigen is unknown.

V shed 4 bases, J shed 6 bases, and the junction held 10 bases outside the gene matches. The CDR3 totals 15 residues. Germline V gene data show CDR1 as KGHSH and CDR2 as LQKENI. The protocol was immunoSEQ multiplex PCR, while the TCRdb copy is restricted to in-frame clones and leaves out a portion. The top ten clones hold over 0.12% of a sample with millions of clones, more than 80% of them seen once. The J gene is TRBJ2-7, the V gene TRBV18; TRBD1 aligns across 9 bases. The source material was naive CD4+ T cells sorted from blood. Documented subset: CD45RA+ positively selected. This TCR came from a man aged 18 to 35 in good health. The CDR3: CASSLRQGGDGEQYF. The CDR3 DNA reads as TGTGCCAGCTCACTTCGACAGGGGGGTGATGGCGAGCAGTACTTC. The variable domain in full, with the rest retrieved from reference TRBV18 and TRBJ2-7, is NAGVMQNPRHLVRRRGQEARLRCSPMKGHSHVYWYRQLPEEGLKFMVYLQKENIIDESGMPKERFSAEFPKEGPSILRIQQVVRGDSAAYFCASSLRQGGDGEQYFGPGTRLTVT.